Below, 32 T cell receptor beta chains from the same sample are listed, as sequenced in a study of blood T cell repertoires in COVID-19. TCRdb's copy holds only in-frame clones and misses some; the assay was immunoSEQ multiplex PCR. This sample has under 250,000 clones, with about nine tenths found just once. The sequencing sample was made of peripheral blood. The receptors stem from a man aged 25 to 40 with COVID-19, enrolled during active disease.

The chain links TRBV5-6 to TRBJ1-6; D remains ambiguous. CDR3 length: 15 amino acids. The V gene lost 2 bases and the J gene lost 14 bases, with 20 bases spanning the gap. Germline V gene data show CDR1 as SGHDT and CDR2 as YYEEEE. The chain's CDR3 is CASSFSLYEVGTLHF. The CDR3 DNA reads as TGTGCCAGCAGCTTCAGCTTATATGAGGTCGGGACCCTCCACTTT. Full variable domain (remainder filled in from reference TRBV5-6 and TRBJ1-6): DAGVTQSPTHLIKTRGQQVTLRCSPKSGHDTVSWYQQALGQGPQFIFQYYEEEERQRGNFPDRFSGHQFPNYSSELNVNALLLGDSALYLCASSFSLYEVGTLHFGNGTRLTVT.

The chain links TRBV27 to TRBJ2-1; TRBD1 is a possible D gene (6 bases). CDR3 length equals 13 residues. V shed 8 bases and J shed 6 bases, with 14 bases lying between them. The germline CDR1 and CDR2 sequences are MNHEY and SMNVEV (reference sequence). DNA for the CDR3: TGTGCCAGCGGCACTACAGGGTTCAATGAGCAGTTCTTC. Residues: CASGTTGFNEQFF.

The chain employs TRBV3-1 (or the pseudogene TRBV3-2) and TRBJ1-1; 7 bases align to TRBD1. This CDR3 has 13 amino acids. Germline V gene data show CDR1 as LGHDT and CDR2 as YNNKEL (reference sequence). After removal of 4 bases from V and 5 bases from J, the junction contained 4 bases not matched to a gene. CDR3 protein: CASSLGQATEAFF. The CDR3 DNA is TGTGCCAGCAGCCTAGGACAGGCGACTGAAGCTTTCTTT.

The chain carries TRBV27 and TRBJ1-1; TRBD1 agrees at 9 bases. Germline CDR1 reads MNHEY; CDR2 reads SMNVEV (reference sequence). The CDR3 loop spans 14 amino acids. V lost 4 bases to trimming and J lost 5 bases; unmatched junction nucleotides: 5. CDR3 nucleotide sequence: TGTGCCAGCAGTTCCCGACAGGGGGAAACTGAAGCTTTCTTT. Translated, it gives CASSSRQGETEAFF.

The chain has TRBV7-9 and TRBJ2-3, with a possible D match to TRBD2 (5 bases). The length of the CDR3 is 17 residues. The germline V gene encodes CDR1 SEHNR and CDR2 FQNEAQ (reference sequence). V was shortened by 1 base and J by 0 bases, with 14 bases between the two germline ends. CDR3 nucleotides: TGTGCCAGCAGCTTAGTTTGGGCTGGACTGAGCACAGATACGCAGTATTTT. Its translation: CASSLVWAGLSTDTQYF.

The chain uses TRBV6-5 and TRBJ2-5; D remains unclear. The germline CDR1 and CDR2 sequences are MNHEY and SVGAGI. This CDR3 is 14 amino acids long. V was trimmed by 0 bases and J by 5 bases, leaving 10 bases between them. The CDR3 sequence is CASSYSYYRETQYF. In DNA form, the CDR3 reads TGTGCCAGCAGTTACTCGTACTACCGGGAGACCCAGTACTTC.

The CDR3 here is CASSQDKYSPLHF. Here the CDR3 DNA reads TGTGCCAGCAGCCAAGATAAATATTCACCCCTCCACTTT. The chain is built from TRBV4-2 and TRBJ1-6, with D unclear. From germline, CDR1 is LGHNA and CDR2 YNFKEQ. The ends were cut back, 0 bases at V and 8 bases at J, with 5 bases in the middle. CDR3 length: 13 amino acids.

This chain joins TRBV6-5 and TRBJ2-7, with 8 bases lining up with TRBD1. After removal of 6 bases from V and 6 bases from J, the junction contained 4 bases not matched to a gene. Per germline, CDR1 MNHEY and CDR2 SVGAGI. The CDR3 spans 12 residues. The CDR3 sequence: CASRDRVGEQYF. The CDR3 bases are TGTGCCAGCAGGGACAGGGTGGGCGAGCAGTACTTC.

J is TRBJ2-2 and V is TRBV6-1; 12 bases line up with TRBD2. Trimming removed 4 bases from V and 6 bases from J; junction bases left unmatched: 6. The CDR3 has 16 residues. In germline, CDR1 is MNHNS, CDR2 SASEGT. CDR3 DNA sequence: TGTGCCAGCAGTGTGACTAGCGGGGGACCGCCCGGGGAGCTGTTTTTT. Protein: CASSVTSGGPPGELFF.

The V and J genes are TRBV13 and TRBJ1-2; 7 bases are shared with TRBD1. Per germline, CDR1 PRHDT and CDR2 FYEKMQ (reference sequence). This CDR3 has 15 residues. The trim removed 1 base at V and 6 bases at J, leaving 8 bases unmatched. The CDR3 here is CASSLEADRIDGYTF. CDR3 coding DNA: TGTGCCAGCAGCTTAGAGGCGGACAGGATCGATGGCTACACCTTC.

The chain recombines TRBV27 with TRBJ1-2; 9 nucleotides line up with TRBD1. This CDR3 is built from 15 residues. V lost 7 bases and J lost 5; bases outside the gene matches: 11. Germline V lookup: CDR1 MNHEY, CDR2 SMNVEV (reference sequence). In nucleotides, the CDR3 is TGTGCCAGCACCCCGTCGGGACAGGGCCTTTATGGCTACACCTTC. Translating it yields CASTPSGQGLYGYTF.

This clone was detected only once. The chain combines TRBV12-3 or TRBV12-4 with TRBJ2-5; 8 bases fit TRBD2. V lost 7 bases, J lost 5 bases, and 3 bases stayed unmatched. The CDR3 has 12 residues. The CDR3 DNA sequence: TGTGCCAGCATGGGACTAGGGGAGACCCAGTACTTC. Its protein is CASMGLGETQYF.

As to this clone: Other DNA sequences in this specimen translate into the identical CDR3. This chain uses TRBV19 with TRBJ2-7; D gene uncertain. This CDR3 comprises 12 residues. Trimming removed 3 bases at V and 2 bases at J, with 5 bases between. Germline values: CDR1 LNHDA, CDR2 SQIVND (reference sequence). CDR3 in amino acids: CASSITPYEQYF. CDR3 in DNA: TGTGCCAGTAGTATTACACCCTACGAGCAGTACTTC.

CDR3 DNA: TGTGCCAGCTCCACGGAAGGGGGCACTGAAGCTTTCTTT. This encodes CASSTEGGTEAFF. The chain is built from TRBV18 and TRBJ1-1, with D possibly being TRBD1 (6 bases). V was trimmed by 6 bases and J by 4 bases, leaving 12 bases between them. The CDR3 consists of 13 residues. Germline lookup yields CDR1 KGHSH and CDR2 LQKENI.

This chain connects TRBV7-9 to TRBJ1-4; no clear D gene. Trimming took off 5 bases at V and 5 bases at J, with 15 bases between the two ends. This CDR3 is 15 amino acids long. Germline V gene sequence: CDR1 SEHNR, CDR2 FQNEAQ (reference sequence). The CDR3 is CASSPYRKANEKLFF. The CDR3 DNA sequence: TGTGCCAGCAGCCCGTACAGAAAAGCCAATGAAAAACTGTTTTTT. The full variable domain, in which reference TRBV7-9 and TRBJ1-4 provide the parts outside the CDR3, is DTGVSQNPRHKITKRGQNVTFRCDPISEHNRLYWYRQTLGQGPEFLTYFQNEAQLEKSRLLSDRFSAERPKGSFSTLEIQRTEQGDSAMYLCASSPYRKANEKLFFGSGTQLSVL.

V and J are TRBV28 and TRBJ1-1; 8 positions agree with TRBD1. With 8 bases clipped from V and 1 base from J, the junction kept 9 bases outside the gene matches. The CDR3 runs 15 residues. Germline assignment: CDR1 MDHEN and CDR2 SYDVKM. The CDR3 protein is CASSPPGGPNTEAFF. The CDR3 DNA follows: TGTGCCAGCTCGCCTCCAGGGGGCCCGAACACTGAAGCTTTCTTT.

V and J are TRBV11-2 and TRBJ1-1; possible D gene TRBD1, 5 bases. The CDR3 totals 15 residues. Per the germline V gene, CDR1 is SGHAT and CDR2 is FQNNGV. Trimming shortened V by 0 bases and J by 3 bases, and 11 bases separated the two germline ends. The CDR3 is CASSLDGGLYTEAFF. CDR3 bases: TGTGCCAGCAGCTTAGATGGGGGACTGTACACTGAAGCTTTCTTT. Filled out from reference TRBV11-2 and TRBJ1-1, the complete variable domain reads EAGVAQSPRYKIIEKRQSVAFWCNPISGHATLYWYQQILGQGPKLLIQFQNNGVVDDSQLPKDRFSAERLKGVDSTLKIQPAKLEDSAVYLCASSLDGGLYTEAFFGQGTRLTVV.

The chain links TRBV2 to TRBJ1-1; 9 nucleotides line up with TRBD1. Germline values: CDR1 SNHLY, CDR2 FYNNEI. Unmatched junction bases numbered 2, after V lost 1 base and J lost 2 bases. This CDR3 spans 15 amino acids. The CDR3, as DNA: TGTGCCAGCAGTGAAGACAGGGGGCTAAACACTGAAGCTTTCTTT. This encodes CASSEDRGLNTEAFF.

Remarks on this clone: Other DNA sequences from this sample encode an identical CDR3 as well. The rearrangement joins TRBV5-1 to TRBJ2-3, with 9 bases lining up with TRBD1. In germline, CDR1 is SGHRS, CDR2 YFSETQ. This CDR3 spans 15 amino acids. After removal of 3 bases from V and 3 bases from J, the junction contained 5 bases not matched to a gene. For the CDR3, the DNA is TGCGCCAGCAGCTCCCCGGGACAGGGAACAGATACGCAGTATTTT. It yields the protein CASSSPGQGTDTQYF.

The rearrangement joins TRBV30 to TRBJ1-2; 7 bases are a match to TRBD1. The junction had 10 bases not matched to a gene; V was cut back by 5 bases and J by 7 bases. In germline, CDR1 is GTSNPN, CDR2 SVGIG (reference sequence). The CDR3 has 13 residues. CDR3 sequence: CAWAIRHRGGYTF. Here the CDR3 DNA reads TGTGCCTGGGCCATCCGGCACAGGGGTGGCTACACCTTC.

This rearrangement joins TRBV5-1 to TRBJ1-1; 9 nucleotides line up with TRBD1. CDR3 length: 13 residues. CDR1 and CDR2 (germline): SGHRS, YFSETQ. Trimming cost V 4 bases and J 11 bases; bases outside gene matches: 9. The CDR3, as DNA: TGCGCCAGCAGCGTCGAGGGACAGGGTGGGGCTTTCTTT. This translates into CASSVEGQGGAFF.

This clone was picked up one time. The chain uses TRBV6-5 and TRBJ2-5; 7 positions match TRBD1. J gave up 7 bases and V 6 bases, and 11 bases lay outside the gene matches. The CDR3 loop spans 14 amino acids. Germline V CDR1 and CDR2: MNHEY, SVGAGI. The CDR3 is CASRAGTAAGTQYF. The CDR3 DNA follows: TGTGCCAGCAGGGCCGGGACAGCGGCAGGGACCCAGTACTTC.

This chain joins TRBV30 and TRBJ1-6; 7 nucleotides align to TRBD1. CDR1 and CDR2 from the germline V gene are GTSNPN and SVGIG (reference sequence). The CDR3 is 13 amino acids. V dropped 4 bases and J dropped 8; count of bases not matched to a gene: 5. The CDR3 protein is CAWTSQGDSPLHF. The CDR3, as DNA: TGTGCCTGGACCTCTCAGGGGGATTCACCCCTCCACTTT.

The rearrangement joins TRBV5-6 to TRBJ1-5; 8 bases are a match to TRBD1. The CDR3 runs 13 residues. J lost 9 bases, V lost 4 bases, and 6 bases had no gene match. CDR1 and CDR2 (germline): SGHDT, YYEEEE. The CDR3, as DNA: TGTGCCAGCAGCCAGGACAGGGACGGGCCCCAGCATTTT. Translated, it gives CASSQDRDGPQHF.

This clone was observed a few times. CDR3 nucleotides: TGTGCCAGCAGCGTAGACAGTTACAACACCATATATTTT. As protein: CASSVDSYNTIYF. This chain links TRBV9 with TRBJ1-3; unclear D gene. The CDR3 is 13 residues long. Germline CDR1 SGDLS, CDR2 YYNGEE. Trimming cost V 0 bases and J 7 bases, with 8 bases left between them.

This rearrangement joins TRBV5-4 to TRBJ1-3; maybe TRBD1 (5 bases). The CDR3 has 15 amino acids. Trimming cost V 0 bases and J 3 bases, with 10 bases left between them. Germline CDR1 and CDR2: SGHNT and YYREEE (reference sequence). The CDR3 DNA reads TGTGCCAGCAGCTTGGATAGCAGGGTTGGAAACACCATATATTTT. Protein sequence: CASSLDSRVGNTIYF. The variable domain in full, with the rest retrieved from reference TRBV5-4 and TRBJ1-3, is ETGVTQSPTHLIKTRGQQVTLRCSSQSGHNTVSWYQQALGQGPQFIFQYYREEENGRGNFPPRFSGLQFPNYSSELNVNALELDDSALYLCASSLDSRVGNTIYFGEGSWLTVV.

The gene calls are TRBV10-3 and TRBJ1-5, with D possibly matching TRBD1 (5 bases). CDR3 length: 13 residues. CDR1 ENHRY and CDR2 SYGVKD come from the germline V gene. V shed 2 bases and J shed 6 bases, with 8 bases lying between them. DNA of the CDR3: TGTGCCATCAGTGAGACAGGTGGTCAGCCCCAGCATTTT. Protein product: CAISETGGQPQHF.

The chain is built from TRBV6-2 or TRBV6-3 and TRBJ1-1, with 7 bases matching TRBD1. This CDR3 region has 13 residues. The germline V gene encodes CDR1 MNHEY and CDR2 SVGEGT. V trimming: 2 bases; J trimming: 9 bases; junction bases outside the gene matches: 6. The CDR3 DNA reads TGTGCCAGCAGTTACCTTACGGGACAGAAAGCTTTCTTT. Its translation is CASSYLTGQKAFF.

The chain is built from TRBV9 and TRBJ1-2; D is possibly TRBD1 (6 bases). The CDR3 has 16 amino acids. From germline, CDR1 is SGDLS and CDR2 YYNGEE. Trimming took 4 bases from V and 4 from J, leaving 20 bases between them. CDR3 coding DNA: TGTGCCAGCAGCCCCCGCCGGGACAACGGACTCTATGGCTACACCTTC. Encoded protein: CASSPRRDNGLYGYTF.

As DNA, the CDR3 is TGTGCCAGCAGTTGGCCGGGTACCGGGGAGCTGTTTTTT. Its protein is CASSWPGTGELFF. The V and J genes are TRBV2 and TRBJ2-2; D uncertain. The CDR3 contains 13 residues. V gave up 5 bases and J gave up 5 bases, with 9 bases separating them. The V gene's germline CDR1 is SNHLY and CDR2 FYNNEI.

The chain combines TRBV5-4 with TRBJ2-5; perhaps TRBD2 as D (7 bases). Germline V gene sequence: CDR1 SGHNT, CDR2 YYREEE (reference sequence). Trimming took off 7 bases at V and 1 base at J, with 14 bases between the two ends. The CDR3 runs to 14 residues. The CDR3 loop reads CASRIRGAQETQYF. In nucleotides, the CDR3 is TGTGCCAGCCGAATTCGGGGGGCCCAAGAGACCCAGTACTTC. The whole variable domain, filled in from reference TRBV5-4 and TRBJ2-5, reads ETGVTQSPTHLIKTRGQQVTLRCSSQSGHNTVSWYQQALGQGPQFIFQYYREEENGRGNFPPRFSGLQFPNYSSELNVNALELDDSALYLCASRIRGAQETQYFGPGTRLLVL.

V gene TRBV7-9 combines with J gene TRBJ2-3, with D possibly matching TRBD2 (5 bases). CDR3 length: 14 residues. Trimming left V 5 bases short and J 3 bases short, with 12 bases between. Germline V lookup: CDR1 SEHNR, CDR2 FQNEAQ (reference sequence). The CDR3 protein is CASSPGRGTDTQYF. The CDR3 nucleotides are TGTGCCAGCAGCCCCGGCCGGGGAACAGATACGCAGTATTTT.